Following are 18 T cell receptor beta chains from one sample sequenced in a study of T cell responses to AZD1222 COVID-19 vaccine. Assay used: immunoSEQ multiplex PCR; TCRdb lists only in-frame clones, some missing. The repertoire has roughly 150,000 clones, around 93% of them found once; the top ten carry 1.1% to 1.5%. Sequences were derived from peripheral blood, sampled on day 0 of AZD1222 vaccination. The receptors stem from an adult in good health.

The CDR3 loop reads CASSLGGTQYF. CDR3 bases: TGTGCCAGCAGTTTAGGGGGCACGCAGTATTTT. The rearrangement uses TRBV28 and TRBJ2-3, with a tentative D call TRBD1 (6 bases). Trimming removed 2 bases at V and 9 bases at J, with 6 bases between. The CDR3 loop spans 11 amino acids. Germline CDR1 reads MDHEN; CDR2 reads SYDVKM.

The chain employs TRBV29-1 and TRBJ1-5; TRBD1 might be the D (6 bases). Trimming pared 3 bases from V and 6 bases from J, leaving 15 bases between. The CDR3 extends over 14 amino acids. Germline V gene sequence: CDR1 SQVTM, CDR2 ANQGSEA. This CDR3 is CSVELQGGGQPQHF. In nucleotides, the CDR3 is TGCAGCGTTGAGCTACAGGGAGGGGGTCAGCCCCAGCATTTT.

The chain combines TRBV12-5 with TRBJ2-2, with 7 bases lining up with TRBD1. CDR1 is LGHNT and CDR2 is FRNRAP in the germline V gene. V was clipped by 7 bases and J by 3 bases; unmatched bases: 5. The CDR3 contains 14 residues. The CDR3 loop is CASVYRGYTGELFF. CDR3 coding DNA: TGTGCTAGTGTCTACAGGGGTTACACCGGGGAGCTGTTTTTT.

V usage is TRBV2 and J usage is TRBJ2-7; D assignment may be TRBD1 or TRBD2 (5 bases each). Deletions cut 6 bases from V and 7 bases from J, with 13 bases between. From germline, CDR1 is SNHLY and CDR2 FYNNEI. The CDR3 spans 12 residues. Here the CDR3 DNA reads TGTGCCAGCAGCGCTGAGGGACGTGAGCAGTACTTC. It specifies CASSAEGREQYF.

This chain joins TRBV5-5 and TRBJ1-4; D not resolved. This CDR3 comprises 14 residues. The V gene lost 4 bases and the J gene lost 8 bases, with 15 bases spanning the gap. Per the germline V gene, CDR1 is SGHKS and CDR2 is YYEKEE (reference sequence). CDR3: CASSNGFRGEKLFF. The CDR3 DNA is TGTGCCAGCAGCAACGGCTTTAGAGGGGAAAAACTGTTTTTT.

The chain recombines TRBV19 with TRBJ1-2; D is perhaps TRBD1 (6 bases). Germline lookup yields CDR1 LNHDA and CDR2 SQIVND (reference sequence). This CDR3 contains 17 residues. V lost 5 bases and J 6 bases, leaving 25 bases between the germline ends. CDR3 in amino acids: CASSPLEIPRDTDGYTF. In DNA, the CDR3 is TGTGCCAGTAGTCCCCTAGAAATTCCTCGGGACACGGATGGCTACACCTTC. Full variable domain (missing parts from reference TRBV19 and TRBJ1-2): DGGITQSPKYLFRKEGQNVTLSCEQNLNHDAMYWYRQDPGQGLRLIYYSQIVNDFQKGDIAEGYSVSREKKESFPLTVTSAQKNPTAFYLCASSPLEIPRDTDGYTFGSGTRLTVV.

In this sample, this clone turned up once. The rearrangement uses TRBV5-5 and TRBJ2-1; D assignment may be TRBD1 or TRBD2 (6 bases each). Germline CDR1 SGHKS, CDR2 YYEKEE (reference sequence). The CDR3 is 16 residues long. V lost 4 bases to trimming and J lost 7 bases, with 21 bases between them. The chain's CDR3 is CASSPRGGGVGNEQFF. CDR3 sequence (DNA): TGTGCCAGCAGCCCCCGAGGAGGGGGAGTTGGTAATGAGCAGTTCTTC.

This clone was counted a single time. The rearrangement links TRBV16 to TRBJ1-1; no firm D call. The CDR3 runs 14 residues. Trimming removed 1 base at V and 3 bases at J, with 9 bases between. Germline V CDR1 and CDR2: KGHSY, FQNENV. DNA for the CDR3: TGTGCCAGCAGCCAATGGTCCGGGGACACTGAAGCTTTCTTT. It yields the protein CASSQWSGDTEAFF.

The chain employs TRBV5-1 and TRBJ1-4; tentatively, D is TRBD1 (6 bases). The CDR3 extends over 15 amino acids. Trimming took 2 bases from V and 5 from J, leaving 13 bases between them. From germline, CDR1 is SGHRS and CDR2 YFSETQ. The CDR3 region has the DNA TGCGCCAGCAGCTTAGGGGGAGGAAGGAATGAAAAACTGTTTTTT. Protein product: CASSLGGGRNEKLFF.

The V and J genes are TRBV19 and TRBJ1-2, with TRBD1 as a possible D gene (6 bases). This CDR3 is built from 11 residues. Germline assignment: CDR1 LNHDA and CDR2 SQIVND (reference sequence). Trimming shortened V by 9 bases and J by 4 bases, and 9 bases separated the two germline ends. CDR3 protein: CARKGGYGYTF. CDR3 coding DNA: TGTGCCAGGAAGGGGGGCTATGGCTACACCTTC.

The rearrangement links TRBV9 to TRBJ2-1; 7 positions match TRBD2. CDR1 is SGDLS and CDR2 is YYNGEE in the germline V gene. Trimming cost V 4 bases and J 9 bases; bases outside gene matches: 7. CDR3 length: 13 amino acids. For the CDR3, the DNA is TGTGCCAGCAGCCCCACGGGGGGAACTGAGCAGTTCTTC. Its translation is CASSPTGGTEQFF.

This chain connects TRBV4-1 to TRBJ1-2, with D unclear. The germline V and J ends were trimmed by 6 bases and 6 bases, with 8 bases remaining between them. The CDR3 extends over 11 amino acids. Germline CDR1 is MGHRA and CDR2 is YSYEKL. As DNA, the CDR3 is TGCGCCAGCAGGGTTGTTGATGGCTACACCTTC. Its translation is CASRVVDGYTF.

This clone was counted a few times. CDR3 in amino acids: CASSQDRGGSYNSPLHF. CDR3 DNA: TGCGCCAGCAGCCAAGATAGGGGGGGAAGCTATAATTCACCCCTCCACTTT. The genes are TRBV4-1 and TRBJ1-6; D possibly corresponds to TRBD1 (6 bases). This CDR3 contains 17 residues. Germline V gene sequence: CDR1 MGHRA, CDR2 YSYEKL. V shed 0 bases and J shed 3 bases, with 12 bases lying between them.

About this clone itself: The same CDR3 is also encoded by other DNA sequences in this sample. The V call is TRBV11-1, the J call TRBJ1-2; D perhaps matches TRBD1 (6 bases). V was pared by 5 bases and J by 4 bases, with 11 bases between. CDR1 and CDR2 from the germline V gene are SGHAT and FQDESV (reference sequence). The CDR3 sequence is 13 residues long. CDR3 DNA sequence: TGTGCCAGCAGCCCCCCGGGGGCCTATGGCTACACCTTC. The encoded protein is CASSPPGAYGYTF.

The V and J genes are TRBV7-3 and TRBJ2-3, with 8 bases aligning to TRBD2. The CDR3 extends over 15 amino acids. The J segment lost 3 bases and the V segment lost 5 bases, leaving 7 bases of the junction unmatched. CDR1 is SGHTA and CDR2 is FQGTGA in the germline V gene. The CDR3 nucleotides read TGTGCCAGCAGCCTTGCCGGACTAGCAACAGATACGCAGTATTTT. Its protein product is CASSLAGLATDTQYF.

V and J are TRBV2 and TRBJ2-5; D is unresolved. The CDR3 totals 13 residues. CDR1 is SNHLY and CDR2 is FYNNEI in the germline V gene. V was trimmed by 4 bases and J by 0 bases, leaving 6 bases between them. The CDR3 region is CASSGPYQETQYF. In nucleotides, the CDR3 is TGTGCCAGCAGTGGACCGTACCAAGAGACCCAGTACTTC.

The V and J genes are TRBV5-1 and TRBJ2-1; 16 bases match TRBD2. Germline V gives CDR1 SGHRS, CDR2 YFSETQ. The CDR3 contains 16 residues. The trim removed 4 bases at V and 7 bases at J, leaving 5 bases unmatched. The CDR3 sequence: CASSPGLAGGLNEQFF. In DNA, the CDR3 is TGCGCCAGCAGCCCGGGACTAGCGGGGGGGCTGAATGAGCAGTTCTTC.

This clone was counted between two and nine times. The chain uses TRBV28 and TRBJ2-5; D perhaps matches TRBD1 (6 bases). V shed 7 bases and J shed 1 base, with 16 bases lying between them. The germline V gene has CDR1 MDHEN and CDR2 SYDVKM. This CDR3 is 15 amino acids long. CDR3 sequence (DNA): TGTGCCAGCACCCCCGACAGGACCCTCCAAGAGACCCAGTACTTC. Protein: CASTPDRTLQETQYF.